This is a list of T cell receptor beta chains from one sample in a study of blood T cell repertoires in COVID-19. Assay used: immunoSEQ multiplex PCR; TCRdb lists only in-frame clones, some missing. Seen here are about 56,000 clones, roughly 88% observed once, and the top ten hold 3.5%. Sequencing input: peripheral blood. These receptors were taken from a man aged 45-65 years with active COVID-19. Each CDR3 is given with its conserved first and last residue. The D gene is left open where the match is weak. Rows may omit the clone size; those that give it use once, few, many or a size class.

d_gene	v_gene	j_gene	abundance	CDR3aa	CDR3nt
TRBD2	TRBV3-1/TRBV3-2	TRBJ2-5	once	CASSQDRLAGGQTQYF	TGTGCCAGCAGCCAAGATCGGCTAGCGGGGGGACAGACCCAGTACTTC
TRBD1	TRBV24-1	TRBJ2-7	NA	CATSDLLGQGDDYEQYF	TGTGCCACCAGTGATTTGCTGGGACAGGGGGATGACTACGAGCAGTACTTC
NA	TRBV23-1	TRBJ2-1	NA	CASSQSGMRGGPLQFF	TGCGCCAGCAGTCAATCCGGAATGCGGGGAGGACCCTTACAGTTCTTC
NA	TRBV18	TRBJ1-1	NA	CASSDYRGNTEAFF	TGTGCCAGCTCGGACTATAGGGGGAACACTGAAGCTTTCTTT
TRBD2	TRBV9	TRBJ2-5	once	CASSVTTSGQETQYF	TGTGCCAGCAGCGTAACGACTAGCGGGCAAGAGACCCAGTACTTC
TRBD2	TRBV27	TRBJ2-1	few	CASSLLAGGGNEQFF	TGTGCCAGCAGTCTACTAGCGGGGGGCGGGAATGAGCAGTTCTTC
NA	TRBV9	TRBJ2-7	NA	CASSKLGQAGSYEQYF	TGTGCCAGCAGCAAACTGGGCCAGGCAGGTTCCTACGAGCAGTACTTC
TRBD2	TRBV9	TRBJ2-1	NA	CASSASQRGRRDEQFF	TGTGCCAGCAGCGCGAGTCAGCGGGGGAGACGAGATGAGCAGTTCTTC
NA	TRBV7-8	TRBJ2-7	NA	CASSLAGGYEQYF	TGTGCCAGCAGCTTAGCAGGGGGATACGAGCAGTACTTC
TRBD2	TRBV7-6	TRBJ2-7	NA	CASSLESSGGYEQYF	TGTGCCAGCAGCTTAGAATCCAGCGGGGGTTACGAGCAGTACTTC
NA	TRBV3-1/TRBV3-2	TRBJ2-7	NA	CASSLSSYEQYF	TGTGCCAGCAGCCTCAGCTCCTACGAGCAGTACTTC
TRBD2	TRBV11-1	TRBJ2-1	NA	CASSLAGGNEQFF	TGTGCCAGCAGCTTAGCGGGAGGGAATGAGCAGTTCTTC
NA	TRBV30	TRBJ1-6	NA	CAWREGRGTLHF	TGTGCCTGGAGGGAAGGGAGAGGGACCCTCCACTTT
NA	TRBV7-2	TRBJ1-1	NA	CASSLGHMNTEAFF	TGTGCCAGCAGCTTGGGACACATGAACACTGAAGCTTTCTTT
NA	TRBV28	TRBJ1-1	NA	CASRPRGNTEAFF	TGTGCCAGCAGGCCCAGGGGGAACACTGAAGCTTTCTTT
TRBD1	TRBV20-1	TRBJ1-2	NA	CSASGLGQGRHDNYGYTF	TGCAGTGCTAGTGGTTTGGGACAGGGTAGACATGATAACTATGGCTACACCTTC
NA	TRBV12-3/TRBV12-4	TRBJ1-1	once	CASGLGRGAFF	TGTGCCAGCGGACTAGGCAGGGGAGCTTTCTTT
NA	TRBV6-5	TRBJ1-3	NA	CASSYAGPGNTIYF	TGTGCCAGCAGTTACGCGGGGCCTGGAAACACCATATATTTT
NA	TRBV7-3	TRBJ1-2	once	CASSFQGGGYTF	TGTGCCAGCAGCTTCCAGGGAGGAGGCTACACCTTC
NA	TRBV7-2	TRBJ1-3	NA	CASSLGKGAVSGNTIYF	TGTGCCAGCAGCTTAGGCAAAGGGGCCGTCTCTGGAAACACCATATATTTT
NA	TRBV27	TRBJ1-5	NA	CASSLRLNQPQHF	TGTGCCAGCAGTTTACGACTCAATCAGCCCCAGCATTTT
NA	TRBV6-5	TRBJ1-2	NA	CASTGPNYGYTF	TGTGCCAGCACAGGGCCAAACTATGGCTACACCTTC
TRBD1	TRBV5-7	TRBJ1-3	NA	CASSLGTGSGNTIYF	TGTGCCAGCAGCTTGGGGACAGGGAGTGGAAACACCATATATTTT
NA	TRBV5-1	TRBJ1-1	NA	CASSPGGGTNTEAFF	TGCGCCAGCAGCCCGGGGGGGGGCACGAACACTGAAGCTTTCTTT
TRBD1	TRBV4-1	TRBJ1-2	NA	CASSQESLRGPSYGYTF	TGCGCCAGCAGCCAAGAAAGCCTCAGGGGGCCGAGCTATGGCTACACCTTC
TRBD2	TRBV2	TRBJ2-2	NA	CASGLAGVGTGELFF	TGTGCCAGCGGACTAGCGGGGGTCGGCACCGGGGAGCTGTTTTTT
NA	TRBV6-5	TRBJ1-6	NA	CASSPKAGSPLHF	TGTGCCAGCAGCCCCAAGGCGGGGTCACCCCTCCACTTT
TRBD1	TRBV19	TRBJ2-7	NA	CASRTGQGGEQYF	TGTGCCAGTAGAACGGGACAGGGGGGCGAGCAGTACTTC
NA	TRBV5-1	TRBJ2-7	NA	CASSLGTDEQYF	TGCGCCAGCAGCTTGGGGACAGACGAGCAGTACTTC
TRBD2	TRBV6-1	TRBJ2-4	NA	CASSVTTLAGGGIQYF	TGTGCCAGCAGTGTTACAACTCTAGCGGGGGGTGGCATTCAGTACTTC
NA	TRBV5-4	TRBJ2-5	NA	CASSSDFQETQYF	TGTGCCAGCAGCTCGGACTTCCAAGAGACCCAGTACTTC